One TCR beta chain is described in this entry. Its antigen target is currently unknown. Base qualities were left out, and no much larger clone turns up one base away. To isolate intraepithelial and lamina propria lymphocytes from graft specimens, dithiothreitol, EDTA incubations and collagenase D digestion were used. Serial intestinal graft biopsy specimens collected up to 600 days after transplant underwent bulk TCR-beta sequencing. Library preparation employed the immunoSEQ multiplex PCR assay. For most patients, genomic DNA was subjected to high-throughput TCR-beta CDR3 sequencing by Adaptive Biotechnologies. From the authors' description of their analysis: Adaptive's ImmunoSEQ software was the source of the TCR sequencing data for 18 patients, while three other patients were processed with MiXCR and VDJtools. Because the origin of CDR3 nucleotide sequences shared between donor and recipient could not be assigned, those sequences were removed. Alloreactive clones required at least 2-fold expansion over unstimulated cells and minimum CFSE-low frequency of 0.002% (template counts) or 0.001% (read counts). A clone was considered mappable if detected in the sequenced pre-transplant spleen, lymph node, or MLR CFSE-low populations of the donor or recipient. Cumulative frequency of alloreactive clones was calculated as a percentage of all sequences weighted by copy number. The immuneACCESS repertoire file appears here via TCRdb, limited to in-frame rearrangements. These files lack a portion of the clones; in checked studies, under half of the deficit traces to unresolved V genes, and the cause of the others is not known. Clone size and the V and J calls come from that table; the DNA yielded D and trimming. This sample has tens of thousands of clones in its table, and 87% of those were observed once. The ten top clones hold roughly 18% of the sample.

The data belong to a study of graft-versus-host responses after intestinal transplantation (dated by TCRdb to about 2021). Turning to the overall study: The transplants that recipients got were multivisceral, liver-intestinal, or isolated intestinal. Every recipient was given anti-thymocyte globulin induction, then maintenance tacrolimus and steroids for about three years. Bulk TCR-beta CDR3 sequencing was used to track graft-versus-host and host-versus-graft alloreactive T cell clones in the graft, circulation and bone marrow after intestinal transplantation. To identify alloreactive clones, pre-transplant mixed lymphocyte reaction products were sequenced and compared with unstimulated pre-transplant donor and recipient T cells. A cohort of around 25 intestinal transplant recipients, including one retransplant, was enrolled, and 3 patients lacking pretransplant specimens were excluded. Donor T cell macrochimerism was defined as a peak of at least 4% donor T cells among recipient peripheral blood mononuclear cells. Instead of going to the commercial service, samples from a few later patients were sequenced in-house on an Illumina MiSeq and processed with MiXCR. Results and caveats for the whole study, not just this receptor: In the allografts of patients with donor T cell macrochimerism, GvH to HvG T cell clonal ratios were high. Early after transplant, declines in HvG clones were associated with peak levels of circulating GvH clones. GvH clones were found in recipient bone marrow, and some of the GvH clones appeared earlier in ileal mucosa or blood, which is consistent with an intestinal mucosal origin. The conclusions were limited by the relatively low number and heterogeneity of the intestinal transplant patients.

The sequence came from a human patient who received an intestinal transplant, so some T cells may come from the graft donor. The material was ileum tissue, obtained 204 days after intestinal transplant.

The DNA sequence is given as TGTGCCAGCAGCTCCGGGGGGGATGGCTACACCTTC. Its product reads: CASSSGGDGYTF. In this chain, TRBV5-6 is recombined with TRBJ1-2; TRBD1 is a possible D gene, resting on 5 matching bases. Sequences SGHDT (CDR1) and YYEEEE (CDR2) are obtained from the germline V gene. The CDR3, cysteine through phenylalanine, is 12 amino acids long. The CDR3 DNA has 36 bases and is translated from base 1. The V and J ends are trimmed by 3 bases and 6 bases, leaving 9 bases between them.